Listed below are T cell receptor beta chains from one sample, sequenced in a study of blood T cell repertoires in COVID-19. Using immunoSEQ multiplex PCR, the repertoire was profiled, and TCRdb retains in-frame clones only, with some absent. The repertoire includes 200,000 to 250,000 clones, approximately 90% of them detected once, and 9.5% to 13% sits in the top ten. The sample comprised peripheral blood. These receptors originate from a man aged 50 or older with COVID-19, enrolled during active disease. The CDR3 runs from the conserved cysteine through the conserved F or W. Fields, in order: D gene, J gene, clone size, V gene, CDR3 DNA, CDR3 protein. D genes are given only for firm matches. Some rows mark clone size as missing; the rest say once, few, many or name a class of expanded clone.

d_gene: TRBD1
j_gene: TRBJ1-1
abundance: -
v_gene: TRBV9
CDR3nt: TGTGCCAGCAGCGTAGGGACAGGGTGGACTGAAGCTTTCTTT
CDR3aa: CASSVGTGWTEAFF

d_gene: TRBD2
j_gene: TRBJ2-7
abundance: -
v_gene: TRBV19
CDR3nt: TGTGCCAGTAGTATCCGGACTAGCGGGAGTTACGAGCAGTACTTC
CDR3aa: CASSIRTSGSYEQYF

d_gene: -
j_gene: TRBJ1-2
abundance: -
v_gene: TRBV3-1/TRBV3-2
CDR3nt: TGTGCCAGCAGCCAAGGTTCCGGGGTGAACTTC
CDR3aa: CASSQGSGVNF

d_gene: TRBD2
j_gene: TRBJ2-3
abundance: -
v_gene: TRBV15
CDR3nt: TGTGCCACCAGCAGATCCGGACTAGGCGGCACAGATACGCAGTATTTT
CDR3aa: CATSRSGLGGTDTQYF

d_gene: -
j_gene: TRBJ1-6
abundance: -
v_gene: TRBV5-5
CDR3nt: TGTGCCAGCAGCAGCGATCTTAGCTCCTATAATTCACCCCTCCACTTT
CDR3aa: CASSSDLSSYNSPLHF

d_gene: -
j_gene: TRBJ2-7
abundance: once
v_gene: TRBV18
CDR3nt: TGTGCCAGCTCCTTCCAGCGAGGAAGAAGCTACGAGCAGTACTTC
CDR3aa: CASSFQRGRSYEQYF

d_gene: TRBD1
j_gene: TRBJ2-2
abundance: -
v_gene: TRBV2
CDR3nt: TGTGCCAGCAGCTTCGACAGGGCCGGGGAGCTGTTTTTT
CDR3aa: CASSFDRAGELFF

d_gene: -
j_gene: TRBJ1-5
abundance: -
v_gene: TRBV27
CDR3nt: TGTGCCAGCAGGTCGGGCAATCAGCCCCAGCATTTT
CDR3aa: CASRSGNQPQHF

d_gene: -
j_gene: TRBJ1-3
abundance: -
v_gene: TRBV27
CDR3nt: TGTGCCAGCAGTTTATCGGGGGGGCTTACTGGAAACACCATATATTTT
CDR3aa: CASSLSGGLTGNTIYF

d_gene: -
j_gene: TRBJ1-2
abundance: -
v_gene: TRBV30
CDR3nt: TGTGCCTGGAGTGCACAGACAGGCCACAACTATGGCTACACCTTC
CDR3aa: CAWSAQTGHNYGYTF

d_gene: TRBD2
j_gene: TRBJ2-1
abundance: -
v_gene: TRBV5-4
CDR3nt: TGTGCCAGCAGCAGACAAAGCGGGGGGGCTTACAATGAGCAGTTCTTC
CDR3aa: CASSRQSGGAYNEQFF

d_gene: -
j_gene: TRBJ1-5
abundance: -
v_gene: TRBV19
CDR3nt: TGTGCCAGTACTCAGCCGCCGGGGGTGCCCCAGCATTTT
CDR3aa: CASTQPPGVPQHF

d_gene: -
j_gene: TRBJ1-5
abundance: -
v_gene: TRBV7-2
CDR3nt: TGTGCCAGCAGCATACGACAGGTGGGTCAGCCCCAGCATTTT
CDR3aa: CASSIRQVGQPQHF

d_gene: -
j_gene: TRBJ1-3
abundance: -
v_gene: TRBV10-2
CDR3nt: TGCGCCAGCAGGGAGGGGACTTCTGGAAACACCATATATTTT
CDR3aa: CASREGTSGNTIYF

d_gene: -
j_gene: TRBJ2-5
abundance: -
v_gene: TRBV9
CDR3nt: TGTGCCAGCAGCGTAGGAGGTAGGAGCGACCAAGAGACCCAGTACTTC
CDR3aa: CASSVGGRSDQETQYF

d_gene: TRBD2
j_gene: TRBJ2-1
abundance: -
v_gene: TRBV10-3
CDR3nt: TGTGCCATCAGTGAAGGGCTAGCGGGAAATGAGCAGTTCTTC
CDR3aa: CAISEGLAGNEQFF